This T cell receptor beta chain was sequenced in a study of blood T cell repertoires in COVID-19. The wider study: Spain, Italy and the United States supplied samples that represented acute and convalescent COVID-19. T cells, B-cell-depleted T cells, or PBMCs provided the cDNA or gDNA that served as material.

In the authors' methods: From reference gene primer amplification, estimates of nucleated cell counts were derived. Assay: immunoSEQ multiplex PCR; the TCRdb copy retains only in-frame clones and omits some. From that table come the V and J calls and clone size; the DNA was used to work out D and trimming. The sample yields tens of thousands of clones, approximately 82% seen once. Specimen: peripheral blood. The sequence came from a man in his fifties or sixties with active COVID-19.

CDR3 region: CSVGLAGGDTQYF. The CDR3 region has the DNA TGCAGCGTTGGTCTAGCGGGGGGAGATACGCAGTATTTT. This chain links TRBV29-1 with TRBJ2-3, with 11 bases lining up with TRBD2. V shed 4 bases and J 5 bases; nucleotides not matched to a gene: 2. The germline V gene has CDR1 SQVTM and CDR2 ANQGSEA. The CDR3 contains 13 residues.